This is a list of T cell receptor beta chains from one sample in a study of cytomegalovirus exposure and HLA in healthy donors. Measured with immunoSEQ multiplex PCR; TCRdb has only the in-frame clones, and not every one. Among approximately 110,000 clones listed, about 74% were seen once. The specimen sequenced was PBMCs. All receptors derive from a woman in her fifties or sixties in good health and CMV-seropositive. Each CDR3 is given with its conserved first and last residue. D genes are given only for firm matches. The size field is filled for only some rows; it gives once, few, many or a size class.

>-|-|TRBV7-9|TRBJ1-5
TGTTCCAGCAGCTTTGTGACAGGTGACCAGCCCCAGCATTTT
CSSSFVTGDQPQHF
>-|-|TRBV28|TRBJ2-1
TGTGCCAGCAGTTTAAGTCAGACAGAGCAGTTCTTC
CASSLSQTEQFF
>-|-|TRBV15|TRBJ2-6
TGTGCCACCAGCAGAGAACAGTTAACCTCTTCTGGGGCCAACGTCCTGACTTTC
CATSREQLTSSGANVLTF
>TRBD1|-|TRBV28|TRBJ1-4
TGTGCCAGCAGTTTCGAACAGGGGGGGGAAAAACTGTTTTTT
CASSFEQGGEKLFF
>TRBD1|-|TRBV6-1|TRBJ2-7
TGTGCCAGCAGCGGGACAGGGGGATACGAGCAGTACTTC
CASSGTGGYEQYF
>TRBD1|-|TRBV13|TRBJ1-1
TGTGCCAGCAGCTTAGGAGGGACAGGGGGGGACACTGAAGCTTTCTTT
CASSLGGTGGDTEAFF
>-|-|TRBV7-9|TRBJ2-7
TGTGCCAGCAGCCCAAGTGAGAAGAGTCGCGACGAGCAGTACTTC
CASSPSEKSRDEQYF
>-|-|TRBV25-1|TRBJ1-6
TGTGCCAGCAGTGAATCCCCGGGTATGGCCCTCCACTTT
CASSESPGMALHF
>TRBD2|-|TRBV5-1|TRBJ2-1
TGCGCCAGCAGCTGGAGCGGGGGGGAAAATGAGCAGTTCTTC
CASSWSGGENEQFF
>TRBD1|few|TRBV7-9|TRBJ1-3
TGTGCCAGCAGCTTAGCCGGCAGGGGGCTATCAGGAAACACCATATATTTT
CASSLAGRGLSGNTIYF
>TRBD2|-|TRBV5-5|TRBJ2-2
TGTGCCAGCAGCTATGGGACGGTTGGACTAGCGGGCACCGGGGAGCTGTTTTTT
CASSYGTVGLAGTGELFF
>TRBD2|-|TRBV5-1|TRBJ2-5
TGCGCCAGCACTAGCGGGGGGTTCCAAGAGACCCAGTACTTC
CASTSGGFQETQYF
>TRBD1|-|TRBV16|TRBJ2-5
TGTGCCAGCAGCCAAGAATGGACAGGGGGTGGTGAGACCCAGTACTTC
CASSQEWTGGGETQYF
>-|few|TRBV9|TRBJ2-2
TGTGCCAGCAGCCTACTAGCCGCCGGGGAGCTGTTTTTT
CASSLLAAGELFF
>TRBD1|-|TRBV5-8|TRBJ1-1
TGTGCCAGCAGCCTCACAGGGGAAATGATCACTGAAGCTTTCTTT
CASSLTGEMITEAFF